This entry features one T cell receptor (beta chain) sequence. Per the original methods: Amplified reference gene primers provided the basis for estimating nucleated cell counts. The repertoire was sequenced with immunoSEQ multiplex PCR; TCRdb's copy has only in-frame clones and lacks some. V and J calls and clone size are copied from that table; D and trimming were computed from the DNA. Of roughly 200,000 clones listed, around 80% are singletons. The data stem from a study of blood T cell repertoires in COVID-19. Study-level background: There were acute and convalescent COVID-19 samples, and they came from the United States, Italy and Spain. PBMCs, B-cell-depleted T cells, or T cells provided the cDNA or gDNA that made up the material.

The TCR was taken from a woman over 75 with active or convalescent COVID-19. Sequencing was done on a sample of peripheral blood.

The CDR3 coding sequence is TGTGCCAGCAGTTACGGGGCAGGCCCGTTTGAAAAACTGTTTTTT. This encodes CASSYGAGPFEKLFF. The gene calls are TRBV6-2 or TRBV6-3 and TRBJ1-4; possibly TRBD1 for D (5 bases). Germline CDR1 MNHEY, CDR2 SVGEGT. CDR3 size: 15 residues. V was pared by 2 bases and J by 7 bases, with 14 bases between.